The 12 T cell receptor beta chains in this list originate from one sample, sequenced in a study of cytomegalovirus exposure and HLA in healthy donors. This table comes from immunoSEQ multiplex PCR, and its TCRdb copy is limited to in-frame clones, with some not included. Here the sample spans 85,000 to 95,000 clones, about 96% being singletons. The source material was PBMCs. These receptors all come from a man in his late teens or twenties in good health and CMV-seronegative.

V usage is TRBV6-5 and J usage is TRBJ2-2; 8 positions agree with TRBD1. The CDR3 runs to 15 residues. Germline values: CDR1 MNHEY, CDR2 SVGAGI. V shed 4 bases and J 9 bases; nucleotides not matched to a gene: 10. CDR3 protein: CASSSGGEARRELFF. The CDR3 nucleotides are TGTGCCAGCAGTTCAGGGGGCGAAGCTAGAAGGGAGCTGTTTTTT.

V gene TRBV6-5 combines with J gene TRBJ1-1; 11 bases agree with TRBD1. This CDR3 has 14 amino acids. V lost 5 bases to trimming and J lost 7 bases; unmatched junction nucleotides: 6. The germline gives CDR1 MNHEY, CDR2 SVGAGI. CDR3 nucleotides: TGTGCCAGCAGTAGGGACAGGGGGATCGGTGAAGCTTTCTTT. Its protein is CASSRDRGIGEAFF.

The rearrangement joins TRBV5-1 to TRBJ2-3, with 8 bases identical to TRBD2. The CDR3 length is 15 residues. Germline CDR1 and CDR2: SGHRS and YFSETQ. Germline trimming cut 0 bases from V and 3 bases from J; bases unmatched to any gene: 3. This CDR3 reads CASSLEAGATDTQYF. CDR3 coding DNA: TGCGCCAGCAGCTTGGAAGCGGGAGCTACAGATACGCAGTATTTT.

This clone was counted between two and nine times. The chain joins TRBV7-9 to TRBJ1-2, with D tentatively TRBD1 (5 bases). The CDR3 loop spans 15 amino acids. Germline V gene lookup returns CDR1 SEHNR and CDR2 FQNEAQ (reference sequence). V was trimmed by 5 bases and J by 1 base, leaving 14 bases between them. The chain's CDR3 is CASSQTTDFNYGYTF. In DNA form, the CDR3 reads TGTGCCAGCAGCCAAACGACAGATTTTAACTATGGCTACACCTTC.

The rearrangement joins TRBV7-2 to TRBJ1-1; 8 bases fit TRBD1. J lost 3 bases, V lost 8 bases, and 20 bases had no gene match. Per the germline V gene, CDR1 is SGHTA and CDR2 is FQGNSA. There are 18 residues in the CDR3. CDR3 residues: CASEFFSGQGHIDTEAFF. In nucleotides, the CDR3 is TGTGCCAGCGAGTTTTTTTCCGGACAGGGTCATATTGACACTGAAGCTTTCTTT.

The rearrangement uses TRBV5-1 and TRBJ2-7; D unresolved. The CDR3 spans 13 residues. Germline V gene sequence: CDR1 SGHRS, CDR2 YFSETQ. V gave up 1 base and J gave up 2 bases, with 7 bases separating them. The CDR3 loop is CASSLLRAYEQYF. DNA for the CDR3: TGCGCCAGCAGCTTGCTCCGGGCCTACGAGCAGTACTTC.

The genes are TRBV5-5 and TRBJ1-2; no clear D. V lost 3 bases to trimming and J lost 4 bases, with 13 bases between them. This CDR3 has 14 amino acids. Germline lookup yields CDR1 SGHKS and CDR2 YYEKEE (reference sequence). DNA for the CDR3: TGTGCCAGCAGCTCGGGGAGCAGTATCTATGGCTACACCTTC. This translates into CASSSGSSIYGYTF.

V is TRBV7-9 and J is TRBJ2-3; D ambiguous. Trimming left V 1 base short and J 2 bases short, with 7 bases between. Per the germline V gene, CDR1 is SEHNR and CDR2 is FQNEAQ (reference sequence). The CDR3 loop spans 14 amino acids. The CDR3 coding sequence is TGTGCCAGCAGCTTAGATAGTCACACAGATACGCAGTATTTT. As protein: CASSLDSHTDTQYF.

The V gene is TRBV30, the J gene TRBJ1-1, with 8 bases aligning to TRBD1. The germline CDR1 and CDR2 sequences are GTSNPN and SVGIG (reference sequence). The length of the CDR3 is 16 residues. V gave up 0 bases and J gave up 0 bases; unmatched junction bases: 6. The CDR3 DNA is TGTGCCTGGAGTGTAGCACAGGGGGGCATGAACACTGAAGCTTTCTTT. Protein: CAWSVAQGGMNTEAFF. Filled out from reference TRBV30 and TRBJ1-1, the complete variable domain reads SQTIHQWPATLVQPVGSPLSLECTVEGTSNPNLYWYRQAAGRGLQLLFYSVGIGQISSEVPQNLSASRPQDRQFILSSKKLLLSDSGFYLCAWSVAQGGMNTEAFFGQGTRLTVV.

The chain links TRBV19 to TRBJ2-1, with 10 bases fitting TRBD2. CDR1 is LNHDA and CDR2 is SQIVND in the germline V gene (reference sequence). The CDR3 has 15 amino acids. V shed 7 bases, J shed 4 bases, and the junction held 7 bases outside the gene matches. Written as DNA, the CDR3 is TGTGCCAGTAAGGAGCGGGAGGGCCGTTACAATGAGCAGTTCTTC. Encoded protein: CASKEREGRYNEQFF.

The chain uses TRBV27 and TRBJ1-1; 7 bases line up with TRBD1. Germline CDR1 reads MNHEY; CDR2 reads SMNVEV (reference sequence). Unmatched junction bases numbered 2, after V lost 3 bases and J lost 1 base. The length of the CDR3 is 14 residues. The chain's CDR3 is CASSFGTANTEAFF. The DNA of the CDR3 is TGTGCCAGCAGTTTCGGGACAGCGAACACTGAAGCTTTCTTT.

This chain links TRBV2 with TRBJ2-7; D not certain. Trimming removed 7 bases at V and 0 bases at J, with 13 bases between. The V gene's germline CDR1 is SNHLY and CDR2 FYNNEI. CDR3 length: 14 amino acids. This CDR3 reads CASTSLDFSYEQYF. The CDR3, as DNA: TGTGCCAGCACCTCACTCGACTTCTCCTACGAGCAGTACTTC.